One sample yielded the 25 T cell receptor beta chains listed below, sequenced in a study of post-analysis software for immune sequencing data. Study conclusions and caveats: Compared with controls, patients had more of five TRBV segments, including TRBV5-6, TRBV5-1 and TRBV20-1.

Their recognized antigens are unknown. Carried by the TCR beta cDNA libraries were unique molecular identifiers. TCRdb itself ran the PCR reads through MiXCR, one entry per CDR3 protein. Found here are over 250,000 distinct CDR3 sequences, approximately 34% of them singletons; the top ten hold 4% to 5.5%. Sequencing input: blood. The receptors derive from a girl aged 10 to 17 with multiple sclerosis.

There are many counts of this clonotype. The chain joins TRBV5-6 to TRBJ2-6; 8 bases are a match to TRBD1. V gave up 4 bases and J gave up 0 bases; unmatched junction bases: 9. The germline V gene has CDR1 SGHDT and CDR2 YYEEEE. The CDR3 covers 18 residues. CDR3 sequence (DNA): TGTGCCAGCAGCCTTGAACGGGACAGGTCCTCTGGGGCCAACGTCCTGACTTTC. Translated: CASSLERDRSSGANVLTF. The whole variable domain, filled in from reference TRBV5-6 and TRBJ2-6, reads DAGVTQSPTHLIKTRGQQVTLRCSPKSGHDTVSWYQQALGQGPQFIFQYYEEEERQRGNFPDRFSGHQFPNYSSELNVNALLLGDSALYLCASSLERDRSSGANVLTFGAGSRLTVL.

The sample holds a few counts of this clonotype. The chain links TRBV12-3 or TRBV12-4 to TRBJ2-2; D may correspond to TRBD1 or TRBD2 (5 bases each). The CDR3 has 13 residues. V was pared by 10 bases and J by 7 bases, with 16 bases between. CDR3 residues: CATRVGGVGELFF. The CDR3 nucleotides are TGTGCCACCCGGGTTGGGGGAGTCGGGGAGCTGTTTTTT.

As for this clonotype: A much larger clone lies one base from this, so it may be a read error. This sequence joins TRBV11-2 and TRBJ2-1; 8 positions agree with TRBD2. The CDR3 is made up of 18 amino acids. Germline assignment: CDR1 SGHAT and CDR2 FQNNGV. The V segment lost 3 bases and the J segment 9 bases; nucleotides outside the gene matches: 19. This CDR3 reads CASSLRGQTGTRGGEQFF. Written as DNA, the CDR3 is TGTGCCAGCAGCTTGAGGGGCCAGACCGGGACTAGGGGCGGTGAGCAGTTCTTC.

This clonotype was seen more than once but under ten times. This chain uses TRBV6-2 or TRBV6-3 with TRBJ2-1; 10 bases line up with TRBD2. With 5 bases clipped from V and 7 bases from J, the junction kept 11 bases outside the gene matches. CDR1 and CDR2 from the germline V gene are MNHEY and SVGEGT. This CDR3 is 16 amino acids long. The CDR3 is CASSPRLAGRTNEQFF. CDR3 bases: TGTGCCAGCAGTCCCCGACTAGCGGGCCGCACAAATGAGCAGTTCTTC.

This clonotype has at least ten counts. The chain combines TRBV10-3 with TRBJ1-5; D is possibly TRBD1 (6 bases). In germline, CDR1 is ENHRY, CDR2 SYGVKD. The CDR3 runs to 13 residues. Between the trimmed V and J ends, which lost 3 bases and 6 bases, there was a span of 9 bases. The CDR3 coding sequence is TGTGCCATCAGTGACAGGGGAGGTCAGCCCCAGCATTTT. It encodes CAISDRGGQPQHF.

This clonotype came up once. This chain connects TRBV25-1 to TRBJ1-2; D gene unclear. The CDR3 consists of 14 residues. CDR1 is MGHDK and CDR2 is SYGVNS in the germline V gene. Trimming removed 2 bases from V and 8 bases from J, with 15 bases in between. CDR3 region: CASSEPPGLEGYTF. CDR3 in DNA: TGTGCCAGCAGTGAACCGCCCGGGTTGGAGGGCTACACCTTC.

This clonotype was seen ten or more times. V and J are TRBV4-1 and TRBJ1-2; possibly TRBD1 for D (5 bases). V lost 0 bases and J 13 bases, leaving 21 bases between the germline ends. This CDR3 is built from 15 residues. The germline gives CDR1 MGHRA, CDR2 YSYEKL. CDR3: CASSQDRGGDQVFTF. In DNA form, the CDR3 reads TGCGCCAGCAGCCAAGATCGGGGGGGGGACCAGGTCTTCACCTTC.

The genes are TRBV7-9 and TRBJ1-2; possible D gene TRBD1, 6 bases. Per germline, CDR1 SEHNR and CDR2 FQNEAQ (reference sequence). CDR3 length: 15 residues. Trimming removed 5 bases from V and 8 bases from J, with 21 bases in between. CDR3 DNA: TGTGCCAGCAGCCCCGGGGGCAATCGGTCGGGAGGCTACACCTTC. It codes for CASSPGGNRSGGYTF.

There are a few counts of this clonotype. A clone one base away is much larger, so this may be a read error. This sequence joins TRBV10-3 and TRBJ2-5; tentative D call: TRBD2 (5 bases). The CDR3 spans 14 residues. The germline CDR1 and CDR2 sequences are ENHRY and SYGVKD. CDR3 bases: TGTGCCTCCCAATCCGGGCACGGGGAAGAGGCCCAGTACTTC. It translates to CASQSGHGEEAQYF.

Remarks on this clonotype: Being one base from a much bigger clone, this may be a read error. The chain recombines TRBV7-2 with TRBJ2-6; 8 nucleotides agree with TRBD1. Germline CDR1 SGHTA, CDR2 FQGNSA. The length of the CDR3 is 18 residues. The CDR3 here is CASGLVGTGNRVPNVLTF. The CDR3 region has the DNA TGTGCCAGCGGCTTAGTCGGGACAGGCAATCGTGTGCCCAACGTCCTGACTTTC.

This clonotype was seen repeatedly, ten times or more. The chain has TRBV3-1 and TRBJ2-6, with D perhaps TRBD1 (6 bases). Between the trimmed V and J ends, which lost 5 bases and 6 bases, there was a span of 17 bases. The CDR3 loop spans 16 amino acids. CDR1 and CDR2 from the germline V gene are LGHDT and YNNKEL (reference sequence). The CDR3 nucleotides read TGTGCCAGCAGCGAGCAGGGGAGCCTAGAGGCCAACGTCCTGACTTTC. This sequence encodes CASSEQGSLEANVLTF.

The sample holds a few counts of this clonotype. The chain is built from TRBV7-9 and TRBJ1-4; 7 bases are a match to TRBD1. This CDR3 is 16 amino acids long. The V segment lost 6 bases and the J segment 3 bases; nucleotides outside the gene matches: 10. In germline, CDR1 is SEHNR, CDR2 FQNEAQ (reference sequence). The CDR3 region has the DNA TGTGCCAGCAGTCAAGGCGACAGGGATCCTAATGAAAAACTGTTTTTT. Translation gives CASSQGDRDPNEKLFF.

The V and J genes are TRBV20-1 and TRBJ2-7; weak D call: TRBD1 (5 bases). The CDR3 sequence is 15 residues long. The germline V gene has CDR1 DFQATT and CDR2 SNEGSKA (reference sequence). Trimming left V 3 bases short and J 4 bases short, with 19 bases between. The CDR3 nucleotides read TGCAGTGCTAGCCGAGGAACCCCAGGGCTATACGAGCAGTACTTC. Translating it yields CSASRGTPGLYEQYF.

The rearrangement links TRBV12-3 or TRBV12-4 to TRBJ2-2; D is ambiguous. V was shortened by 5 bases and J by 6 bases, with 13 bases between the two germline ends. The CDR3 consists of 14 residues. The CDR3 nucleotides read TGTGCCAGCAGTGCCCTAGGCGGCCCCGGGGAGCTGTTTTTT. Protein product: CASSALGGPGELFF.

To note about this clonotype: A much larger clonotype is one base distant, so this may be a read error. The chain has TRBV21-1 and TRBJ2-6; TRBD1 is taken as the D call from the table, unchecked against the DNA. TRBV21-1 is marked as a pseudogene. CDR3 size: 15 residues. CDR3 sequence: CASSKDNGGANVPTF. CDR3 nucleotides: TGTGCCAGCAGCAAGGACAATGGCGGGGCCAACGTCCCGACTTTC.

A word on this clonotype: The junction shows a germline mismatch at one end, possibly a read error. The genes are TRBV11-2 and TRBJ2-2; 10 bases agree with TRBD2. The CDR3 is 17 residues long. CDR1 is SGHAT, CDR2 FQNNGV, per germline. The CDR3 reads CASSSVVSGGPTGERFF. CDR3 DNA sequence: TGTGCCAGCAGCTCCGTAGTTAGCGGGGGGCCTACCGGGGAGCGGTTTTTT.

As concerns this clonotype: A single base separates this from a much larger clone, so it may be a read error. This sequence joins TRBV29-1 and TRBJ1-2; 7 bases align to TRBD1. The CDR3 has 13 amino acids. The ends lost 2 bases at V and 6 bases at J; junction bases unmatched: 6. CDR1 is SQVTM and CDR2 is ANQGSEA in the germline V gene. The CDR3 DNA sequence: TGCAGCGTTGAAACAGGGGATGTCCATGGCTACACCTTC. Its translation: CSVETGDVHGYTF.

In its sample, this clonotype was seen many times. The CDR3 loop reads CASSVSALGGYGYTF. CDR3 bases: TGTGCCAGCAGCGTATCGGCCTTGGGGGGCTATGGCTACACCTTC. The rearrangement joins TRBV9 to TRBJ1-2, with D possibly matching TRBD1 (5 bases). This CDR3 region has 15 residues. The V gene lost 1 base and the J gene lost 4 bases, with 14 bases spanning the gap. Per germline, CDR1 SGDLS and CDR2 YYNGEE.

This clonotype was recorded many times. This chain joins TRBV7-2 and TRBJ2-3; D is uncertain. Trimming shortened V by 4 bases and J by 2 bases, and 7 bases separated the two germline ends. The length of the CDR3 is 13 residues. Germline loops: CDR1 SGHTA, CDR2 FQGNSA. The CDR3 DNA is TGTGCCAGCAGCTCCTCGATCACAGATACGCAGTATTTT. This gives the protein CASSSSITDTQYF.

Of note for this clonotype: Given a much more abundant clone one base away, this may be a read error. The chain combines TRBV29-1 with TRBJ1-1; unclear D gene. The CDR3 runs to 11 residues. Per germline, CDR1 SQVTM and CDR2 ANQGSEA. The V and J ends lost 8 bases and 10 bases respectively, with 17 bases between them. CDR3 protein: CSIVLDPSAFF. The CDR3 DNA is TGCAGCATTGTGCTTGATCCCTCAGCTTTCTTT.

Only one count was recorded for this clonotype. J is TRBJ1-5 and V is TRBV19, with a weak D call TRBD1 (5 bases). CDR3 length: 14 amino acids. V lost 3 bases and J lost 11, with 17 bases in between. The V gene's germline CDR1 is LNHDA and CDR2 SQIVND (reference sequence). CDR3: CASSIGTGQKAQHF. CDR3 DNA sequence: TGTGCCAGTAGTATTGGAACAGGTCAGAAAGCCCAGCATTTT.

This clonotype was picked up many times. The V and J genes are TRBV29-1 and TRBJ2-1; 14 positions match TRBD2. Germline-derived CDR1 and CDR2 are SQVTM and ANQGSEA. This CDR3 spans 16 amino acids. V trimming: 4 bases; J trimming: 0 bases; junction bases outside the gene matches: 2. The CDR3 DNA reads TGCAGCGTTGGTGGGACTAGCGGGAGCTCCTACAATGAGCAGTTCTTC. This sequence encodes CSVGGTSGSSYNEQFF.

CDR3 bases: TGTGCCTGGAGCCCGATCCGGATGGGGGCTTTCTTT. Its protein is CAWSPIRMGAFF. The chain combines TRBV30 with TRBJ1-1; D remains unclear. V lost 3 bases and J 11 bases, leaving 16 bases between the germline ends. Germline V CDR1 and CDR2: GTSNPN, SVGIG (reference sequence). This CDR3 has 12 residues.

V gene TRBV14 combines with J gene TRBJ1-6; D not certain. CDR1 and CDR2 (germline): SGHDN, FVKESK. The CDR3 contains 14 residues. V lost 1 base and J lost 9, with 10 bases in between. The CDR3 spells CASSQVAGASPLHF. DNA of the CDR3: TGTGCCAGCAGCCAAGTGGCGGGAGCTTCACCCCTCCACTTT.

The V and J genes are TRBV4-1 and TRBJ2-7, with TRBD2 matching 11 bases. Losses at the gene ends were 4 bases for V and 4 bases for J; bases not matched to a gene: 9. This CDR3 has 16 amino acids. Germline-derived CDR1 and CDR2 are MGHRA and YSYEKL. CDR3 bases: TGCGCCAGCAGCCTCCTCGTAGGGACTAGCGGTTACGAGCAGTACTTC. Its translation is CASSLLVGTSGYEQYF.